These 10 T cell receptor beta chains share one sample of origin, sequenced in a study of blood T cell repertoires in COVID-19. Sequenced by immunoSEQ multiplex PCR; TCRdb stores in-frame clones only, minus some. The sample lists about 360,000 clones; over 65% were seen once. The sample comprised peripheral blood. Receptors originate from a human donor with acute or convalescent COVID-19. The donor label of this sample is uncertain.

The CDR3 DNA reads as TGTGCCAGCAGGGACCCCGGGGGCACTGAAGCTTTCTTT. This encodes CASRDPGGTEAFF. The rearrangement joins TRBV6-6 to TRBJ1-1, with a tentative D call TRBD1 (5 bases). Germline V gives CDR1 MNHNY, CDR2 SVGAGI (reference sequence). The CDR3 has 13 residues. V was pared by 6 bases and J by 4 bases, with 12 bases between.

The genes are TRBV29-1 and TRBJ1-4; TRBD1 matches at 10 bases. After removal of 8 bases from V and 2 bases from J, the junction contained 2 bases not matched to a gene. CDR1 is SQVTM, CDR2 ANQGSEA, per germline. The CDR3 covers 13 residues. DNA for the CDR3: TGCAGCTTGGGACAGGGGACTAATGAAAAACTGTTTTTT. Translated, it gives CSLGQGTNEKLFF.

This clone has more than one count but fewer than ten. CDR3 bases: TGCGCCAGCAGCTTCGGTCCCAATCAGCCCCAGCATTTT. It encodes CASSFGPNQPQHF. The rearrangement links TRBV5-1 to TRBJ1-5; D is unresolved. The CDR3 totals 13 residues. Trimming took 2 bases from V and 3 from J, leaving 6 bases between them. Germline V gives CDR1 SGHRS, CDR2 YFSETQ.

V usage is TRBV7-9 and J usage is TRBJ2-7; 8 bases map to TRBD2. V was clipped by 1 base and J by 0 bases; unmatched bases: 5. Per the germline V gene, CDR1 is SEHNR and CDR2 is FQNEAQ (reference sequence). The CDR3 sequence is 16 residues long. CDR3 in DNA: TGTGCCAGCAGCTTAGGCGGGGCGGGGGGCTCCTACGAGCAGTACTTC. Translating gives CASSLGGAGGSYEQYF.

CDR3 nucleotide sequence: TGTGCCAGCAGGCATGACACCTCCTACGAGCAGTACTTC. Its translation is CASRHDTSYEQYF. This chain joins TRBV6-5 and TRBJ2-7, with D hard to call. The CDR3 runs 13 residues. Germline V gene sequence: CDR1 MNHEY, CDR2 SVGAGI. V lost 6 bases to trimming and J lost 0 bases, with 9 bases between them.

This clone was detected only a few times. Different DNA sequences within this sample yield the same CDR3. V gene TRBV18 combines with J gene TRBJ2-2, with D perhaps matching TRBD1 (6 bases). The CDR3 totals 16 residues. V was clipped by 3 bases and J by 2 bases, with 13 bases between them. The V gene's germline CDR1 is KGHSH and CDR2 LQKENI. The DNA for the CDR3 is TGTGCCAGCTCACCGCGCGGACAGTCTAACACCGGGGAGCTGTTTTTT. This sequence encodes CASSPRGQSNTGELFF.

The chain is built from TRBV18 and TRBJ2-7, with a tentative D call TRBD1 (6 bases). This CDR3 comprises 15 residues. V was shortened by 3 bases and J by 1 base, with 13 bases between the two germline ends. Germline CDR1 is KGHSH and CDR2 is LQKENI. CDR3: CASSPEGQRSYEQYF. The DNA for the CDR3 is TGTGCCAGCTCACCCGAAGGACAGAGATCCTACGAGCAGTACTTC.

This clone came up a few times. The V and J genes are TRBV7-9 and TRBJ2-1, with D perhaps matching TRBD2 (6 bases). This CDR3 has 14 residues. Germline CDR1 and CDR2: SEHNR and FQNEAQ (reference sequence). The V gene lost 7 bases and the J gene lost 5 bases, with 15 bases spanning the gap. The CDR3 DNA follows: TGTGCCAGCACCCCTCTGGAGGGTCACAATGAGCAGTTCTTC. Its translation: CASTPLEGHNEQFF.

The chain joins TRBV28 to TRBJ1-5; no definite D call. The germline V gene has CDR1 MDHEN and CDR2 SYDVKM. This CDR3 is 14 amino acids long. V shed 6 bases and J shed 3 bases, with 12 bases lying between them. CDR3 protein: CASSTRQINQPQHF. The CDR3, as DNA: TGTGCCAGCAGCACGAGGCAAATCAATCAGCCCCAGCATTTT.

This rearrangement joins TRBV7-9 to TRBJ1-6, with TRBD1 matching 8 bases. This CDR3 region has 15 residues. Germline V lookup: CDR1 SEHNR, CDR2 FQNEAQ (reference sequence). Unmatched junction bases numbered 5, after V lost 4 bases and J lost 6 bases. For the CDR3, the DNA is TGTGCCAGCAGCTCCTCCGGACAGGGTAATTCACCCCTCCACTTT. Encoded protein: CASSSSGQGNSPLHF. Full variable domain (remainder filled in from reference TRBV7-9 and TRBJ1-6): DTGVSQNPRHKITKRGQNVTFRCDPISEHNRLYWYRQTLGQGPEFLTYFQNEAQLEKSRLLSDRFSAERPKGSFSTLEIQRTEQGDSAMYLCASSSSGQGNSPLHFGNGTRLTVT.